The entry below gives a single TCR beta chain sequence along with its context. The data derive from a study of T-cell reconstitution after alpha-beta-depleted transplantation in children. Unique molecular identifiers were built into the TCRbeta library. TCRdb re-analysed the PCR reads in MiXCR, keeping a single row per CDR3 protein. Seen here are about 980,000 distinct CDR3 sequences, around 30% observed once, and the top ten hold about 28%. The specimen comprised PBMCs, mostly from graft donor cells, sampled 360 days after TCRalphabeta/CD19-depleted stem cell transplant. The clonotype originates from a boy under three years old who had a stem cell transplant for SCID, so the T cells may come from the graft donor.

The CDR3 DNA reads as TGCAGTGCTGCAGACGGGACAGTGGGTGAAAAACTGTTTTTT. It encodes CSAADGTVGEKLFF. This chain links TRBV20-1 with TRBJ1-4; TRBD1 matches at 7 bases. CDR3 length: 14 residues. V was clipped by 5 bases and J by 7 bases; unmatched bases: 10. Germline CDR1 reads DFQATT; CDR2 reads SNEGSKA (reference sequence).